Ten or more counts support the clone carrying this T cell receptor beta chain. As yet, its antigen is unknown. V was clipped by 6 bases and J by 6 bases, with 12 bases between them. The CDR3 has 12 amino acids. The V gene's germline CDR1 is ENHRY and CDR2 SYGVKD. Template switching with 5'RACE generated the TCR cDNA and added a universal primer site and UMIs. TCRdb reprocessed the 5' RACE reads with MiXCR, giving one entry per CDR3 protein. The sample has approximately 250,000 distinct CDR3 sequences; over 3% are singletons. This entry belongs to a study of T cells after yellow fever vaccination. Study-level points and caveats: Post-booster reappearance was seen for most primary-vaccination clones (roughly 96% CD4, 80% to 90% CD8).

This chain connects TRBV10-3 to TRBJ2-7; D is perhaps TRBD1 (6 bases). The specimen was PBMCs, collected 15 days after the yellow fever booster vaccination. This TCR derives from a man between 18 and 35 years old who received the YFV17D yellow fever vaccine. CDR3 nucleotides: TGTGCCATCAGAGAACAGGGAACCGAGCAGTACTTC. Its protein is CAIREQGTEQYF.